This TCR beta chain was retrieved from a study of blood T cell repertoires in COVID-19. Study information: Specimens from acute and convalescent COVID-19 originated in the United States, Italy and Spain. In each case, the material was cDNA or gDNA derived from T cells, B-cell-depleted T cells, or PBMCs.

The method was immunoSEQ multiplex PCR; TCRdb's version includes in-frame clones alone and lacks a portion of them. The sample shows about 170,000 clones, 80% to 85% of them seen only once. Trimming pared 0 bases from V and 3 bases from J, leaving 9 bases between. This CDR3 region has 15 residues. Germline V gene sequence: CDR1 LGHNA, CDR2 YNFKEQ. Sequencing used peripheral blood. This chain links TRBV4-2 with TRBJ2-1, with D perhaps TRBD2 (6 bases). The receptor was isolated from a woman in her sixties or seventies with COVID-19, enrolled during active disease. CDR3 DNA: TGTGCCAGCAGCCAAGATCGAGCGGGCTACAATGAGCAGTTCTTC. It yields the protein CASSQDRAGYNEQFF.